The sequence of this T cell receptor (beta chain) was determined in a study of cytomegalovirus exposure and HLA in healthy donors. Whole-study context: Caucasian-associated ancestry cluster membership applied to approximately 80% of approximately 400 genotyped donors. Notes on the study in general: Another analysis was done later, and it associated approximately 17,000 TCR beta sequences with HLA alleles at 0.05 false discovery rate.

On this clone: Its antigen is not identified.

Healthy bone marrow donors formed the donor group. PCR primers comprised 60 Vbeta and 13 Jbeta primers. Sequencing was performed with immunoSEQ multiplex PCR; in TCRdb, only in-frame clones are kept and a portion is missing. The sample carries about 130,000 clones, 60% to 80% recorded once. Germline values: CDR1 MRHNA, CDR2 SNTAGT. CDR3 size: 18 residues. With V trimmed by 2 bases and J by 0 bases, 12 bases remained unmatched. The sequencing sample was made of PBMCs. This receptor was taken from a woman between 55 and 75 years old in good health and CMV-seronegative. The chain recombines TRBV6-4 with TRBJ1-2; 7 bases map to TRBD1. The CDR3 bases are TGTGCCAGCAGTGACAGACCTTGGAGACAGGGTGCTAACTATGGCTACACCTTC. Translating it yields CASSDRPWRQGANYGYTF.